This T cell receptor (beta chain) appears in the sequencing data of a study of read filtering for tumor transcriptome and immune sequencing. At the level of the study: Whole-transcriptome libraries were prepared after DNase treatment.

With regard to this clonotype: The antigen remains undetermined.

Overall study findings and caveats: IR-seq and RNA-seq agreed better without single-read clonotypes. Sorted CD138-negative bone marrow cells were not purified T cells. IR-seq captured clonotypes deeper and more reliably than RNA-seq.

Molecular barcoded adaptors covering alpha/delta and beta/gamma chains were used on approximately 440 ng RNA. Each CDR3 protein gets one entry after TCRdb re-called the reads with MiXCR. The sample includes some 20,000 distinct CDR3 sequences, roughly a fifth of them seen just once. V trimming: 7 bases; J trimming: 4 bases; junction bases outside the gene matches: 8. The CDR3 contains 15 residues. The V gene's germline CDR1 is SEHNR and CDR2 FQNEAQ (reference sequence). Sequenced material: a population of CD138-negative cells sorted from bone marrow. The J gene is TRBJ2-3, the V gene TRBV7-9; 10 bases agree with TRBD2. This receptor was identified in a donor aged 40 or over with multiple myeloma. The CDR3 region is CASKVAGGLADTQYF. CDR3 sequence (DNA): TGTGCCAGCAAGGTAGCGGGAGGACTCGCAGATACGCAGTATTTT.